A single sample is the source of the 32 T cell receptor beta chains below, sequenced in a study of CD8 T cells in ankylosing spondylitis. From the 5' RACE reads, TCRdb called clonotypes with MiXCR, one entry per CDR3 protein. The profile shows about 69,000 distinct CDR3 sequences, about 5% of them singletons. Sequencing was done on a sample of blood, either unsorted or a sorted T cell fraction (not recorded which). The receptors come from a male donor with ankylosing spondylitis or in good health (not recorded which).

This clonotype was counted at least ten times. The CDR3 DNA is TGCGCCAGCAGCTCTGAGATAGAAGCTTTCTTT. Its translation: CASSSEIEAFF. The chain has TRBV5-1 and TRBJ1-1; no definite D call. Germline lookup yields CDR1 SGHRS and CDR2 YFSETQ. The CDR3 sequence is 11 residues long. Trimming shortened V by 3 bases and J by 8 bases, and 8 bases separated the two germline ends. Looking up the rest from reference TRBV5-1 and TRBJ1-1 gives the full variable domain: KAGVTQTPRYLIKTRGQQVTLSCSPISGHRSVSWYQQTPGQGLQFLFEYFSETQRNKGNFPGRFSGRQFSNSRSEMNVSTLELGDSALYLCASSSEIEAFFGQGTRLTVV.

This clonotype has at least ten counts. V gene TRBV10-3 combines with J gene TRBJ2-5, with 9 bases aligning to TRBD2. The junction had 5 bases not matched to a gene; V was cut back by 2 bases and J by 4 bases. Germline V gene data show CDR1 as ENHRY and CDR2 as SYGVKD. This CDR3 contains 15 residues. CDR3 DNA: TGTGCCATCAGTGAGATTAGCGGGGGAGGAGAGACCCAGTACTTC. It specifies CAISEISGGGETQYF.

This clonotype was picked up many times. V usage is TRBV15 and J usage is TRBJ2-1; D not certain. CDR1 is LNHNV and CDR2 is YYDKDF in the germline V gene (reference sequence). The CDR3 sequence is 19 residues long. The V and J ends lost 1 base and 5 bases respectively, with 24 bases between them. CDR3 nucleotides: TGTGCCACCAGCAGAGCTCCTACCGCTAACTTAATCGGAAACAATGAGCAGTTCTTC. Its protein is CATSRAPTANLIGNNEQFF.

There are many counts of this clonotype. CDR3 residues: CASSPRDGGFGTDTQYF. The CDR3 nucleotides read TGCGCCAGCAGCCCCAGGGACGGGGGCTTCGGGACAGATACGCAGTATTTT. J is TRBJ2-3 and V is TRBV4-1; perhaps D is TRBD1 or TRBD2 (6 bases each). The germline V gene has CDR1 MGHRA and CDR2 YSYEKL. Trimming took 4 bases from V and 3 from J, leaving 20 bases between them. The CDR3 contains 17 residues.

This clonotype is termed medium-sized. The CDR3 loop reads CASSLTVQETQYF. DNA of the CDR3: TGTGCCAGCAGCCTGACCGTGCAAGAGACCCAGTACTTC. The chain joins TRBV6-2 or TRBV6-3 to TRBJ2-5; no clear D. The CDR3 has 13 amino acids. V gave up 6 bases and J gave up 2 bases, with 10 bases separating them. Germline CDR1 reads MNHEY; CDR2 reads SVGEGT.

To note about this clonotype: Relative to the germline gene, one junction end is altered; a read error may explain this. The rearrangement links TRBV12-3 or TRBV12-4 to TRBJ2-1, with TRBD1 identical over 8 bases. The CDR3 is 14 amino acids. The chain's CDR3 is CASSPRTGINEQLF. CDR3 sequence (DNA): TGTGCTAGCAGTCCCCGGACAGGGATAAATGAGCAGCTCTTC.

This clonotype was recorded at least ten times. This chain connects TRBV3-1 to TRBJ1-1; D unclear. The CDR3 has 13 amino acids. The germline V gene encodes CDR1 LGHDT and CDR2 YNNKEL (reference sequence). Trimming removed 3 bases from V and 4 bases from J, with 9 bases in between. The CDR3: CASSHREGTEAFF. In DNA form, the CDR3 reads TGTGCCAGCAGCCACCGAGAGGGCACTGAAGCTTTCTTT.

This clonotype appeared a few times. This rearrangement joins TRBV7-9 to TRBJ2-7; 10 bases map to TRBD1. The V gene end was trimmed by 5 bases and the J gene end by 3 bases; junction bases not matched to a gene: 7. The length of the CDR3 is 15 residues. CDR1 and CDR2 (germline): SEHNR, FQNEAQ (reference sequence). CDR3 DNA: TGTGCCAGCAGCCGACCGGGACAGGGGTTCTACGAGCAGTACTTC. Protein: CASSRPGQGFYEQYF.

This clonotype has ten or more counts. This chain connects TRBV7-2 to TRBJ2-1; D may be TRBD1 or TRBD2 (7 bases each). V was clipped by 5 bases and J by 7 bases, with 21 bases between them. CDR1 and CDR2 (germline): SGHTA, FQGNSA. This CDR3 is built from 16 residues. CDR3 bases: TGTGCCAGCAGCCCCAGGGGGGGCCCAATCGCGAATGAGCAGTTCTTC. Translating it yields CASSPRGGPIANEQFF.

This clonotype showed up many times. The chain's CDR3 is CSAGGQGHIQYF. CDR3 in DNA: TGCAGTGCGGGGGGACAGGGCCACATTCAGTACTTC. This chain connects TRBV20-1 to TRBJ2-4; 9 nucleotides agree with TRBD1. The CDR3 consists of 12 residues. Germline V gene data show CDR1 as DFQATT and CDR2 as SNEGSKA (reference sequence). Unmatched junction bases numbered 5, after V lost 6 bases and J lost 8 bases.

The table lists this clonotype with many counts. The chain has TRBV5-1 and TRBJ2-3; D is uncertain. Trimming removed 0 bases at V and 0 bases at J, with 8 bases between. This CDR3 has 15 residues. Germline loops: CDR1 SGHRS, CDR2 YFSETQ. The CDR3 nucleotides read TGCGCCAGCAGCTTGGCCGCCCTTAGCACAGATACGCAGTATTTT. Amino acid sequence: CASSLAALSTDTQYF.

The sample holds many counts of this clonotype. V usage is TRBV23-1 and J usage is TRBJ2-2; either TRBD1 or TRBD2 may supply D (5 bases each). TRBV23-1 is classed as an ORF, of uncertain function. V shed 4 bases and J shed 3 bases, with 12 bases lying between them. This CDR3 has 15 residues. The CDR3 reads CASSLTGRDTGELFF. CDR3 nucleotide sequence: TGCGCCAGCAGTCTAACGGGACGGGACACCGGGGAGCTGTTTTTT.

This clonotype was detected ten times or more. J is TRBJ2-1 and V is TRBV5-1; TRBD2 is a possible D gene (6 bases). Germline V gene lookup returns CDR1 SGHRS and CDR2 YFSETQ. V was clipped by 3 bases and J by 6 bases, with 13 bases between them. This CDR3 comprises 14 residues. This chain's CDR3 is CASSSRPGLNEQFF. The CDR3 DNA sequence: TGCGCCAGCAGCTCACGACCGGGACTCAATGAGCAGTTCTTC.

This clonotype came up many times. J is TRBJ1-1 and V is TRBV28; D remains ambiguous. CDR1 is MDHEN, CDR2 SYDVKM, per germline. The CDR3 runs 14 residues. V was cut by 3 bases and J by 1 base, with 9 bases left in between. The CDR3 DNA is TGTGCCAGCAGTTTGCGGCTATCGAACACTGAAGCTTTCTTT. Its protein is CASSLRLSNTEAFF.

This clonotype was counted ten times or more. The rearrangement links TRBV20-1 to TRBJ2-2, with a tentative D call TRBD1 (5 bases). The V gene's germline CDR1 is DFQATT and CDR2 SNEGSKA (reference sequence). This CDR3 has 12 residues. V lost 6 bases and J 5 bases, leaving 10 bases between the germline ends. CDR3 protein: CSAQGVTGELFF. Here the CDR3 DNA reads TGCAGTGCCCAAGGGGTTACCGGGGAGCTGTTTTTT.

There are many counts of this clonotype. The V gene is TRBV29-1, the J gene TRBJ2-1; D tentatively reads TRBD1 or TRBD2 (5 bases each). The CDR3 extends over 10 amino acids. Per germline, CDR1 SQVTM and CDR2 ANQGSEA. Trimming shortened V by 3 bases and J by 9 bases, and 6 bases separated the two germline ends. CDR3 DNA sequence: TGCAGCGTTGACGGGACTGAGCAGTTCTTC. It yields the protein CSVDGTEQFF.

This clonotype was found many times. V gene TRBV4-1 combines with J gene TRBJ2-3; tentatively, D is TRBD2 (5 bases). Trimming removed 0 bases at V and 4 bases at J, with 14 bases between. The length of the CDR3 is 16 residues. Germline lookup yields CDR1 MGHRA and CDR2 YSYEKL. The CDR3 nucleotides read TGCGCCAGCAGCCAAGAGTCTCGGGATTGGGCAGATACGCAGTATTTT. The encoded protein is CASSQESRDWADTQYF.

In this sample, this clonotype turned up many times. The chain carries TRBV2 and TRBJ2-7; weak D call: TRBD1 (6 bases). The CDR3 runs 17 residues. Germline CDR1 reads SNHLY; CDR2 reads FYNNEI. V lost 11 bases and J 0 bases, leaving 26 bases between the germline ends. The CDR3 loop reads CAARRQGRTLSSYEQYF. The CDR3 bases are TGTGCCGCAAGGAGGCAGGGGAGAACCCTAAGCTCCTACGAGCAGTACTTC.

This clonotype was observed at least ten times. The chain couples TRBV5-1 to TRBJ1-1; D remains unclear. Trimming left V 0 bases short and J 5 bases short, with 8 bases between. Per the germline V gene, CDR1 is SGHRS and CDR2 is YFSETQ. CDR3 length: 13 residues. The CDR3 DNA follows: TGCGCCAGCAGCTTGGTTAGGGTTACTGAAGCTTTCTTT. Amino acid sequence: CASSLVRVTEAFF.

This clonotype was observed many times. The rearrangement uses TRBV20-1 and TRBJ2-7; D is ambiguous. The CDR3 covers 13 residues. V was pared by 0 bases and J by 2 bases, with 8 bases between. Germline lookup yields CDR1 DFQATT and CDR2 SNEGSKA (reference sequence). The DNA of the CDR3 is TGCAGTGCTAGAGATCATAATGCCTACGAGCAGTACTTC. This codes for CSARDHNAYEQYF.

This clonotype was detected ten times or more. This chain joins TRBV5-1 and TRBJ2-1; 7 bases line up with TRBD1. Germline-derived CDR1 and CDR2 are SGHRS and YFSETQ. This CDR3 spans 14 amino acids. The trim removed 4 bases at V and 3 bases at J, leaving 4 bases unmatched. The CDR3 DNA sequence: TGCGCCAGCAGCGGGGCAGGGGGCTACAATGAGCAGTTCTTC. This sequence encodes CASSGAGGYNEQFF.

This clonotype occurred many times. The V and J genes are TRBV9 and TRBJ2-7, with no clear D. V lost 0 bases, J lost 5 bases, and 12 bases lay in between. CDR3 length equals 14 residues. In germline, CDR1 is SGDLS, CDR2 YYNGEE. CDR3 nucleotide sequence: TGTGCCAGCAGCGTAGGCCAAGGGTACAACGAGCAGTACTTC. Translated, it gives CASSVGQGYNEQYF.

A word on this clonotype: A much more abundant neighbour one base away suggests this may be a read error. The chain employs TRBV28 and TRBJ1-6; perhaps TRBD1 as D (5 bases). Germline V gives CDR1 MDHEN, CDR2 SYDVKM. V dropped 9 bases and J dropped 8 bases, with 17 bases sitting between them. The CDR3 runs 14 residues. The DNA of the CDR3 is TGTGCCAGAAGACTCTGGCAGGGATATTCACCCCTCCACTTT. It is translated as CARRLWQGYSPLHF.

This clonotype was counted many times. The J gene is TRBJ2-7, the V gene TRBV5-1; no clear D gene. Germline CDR1 SGHRS, CDR2 YFSETQ. The CDR3 loop spans 13 amino acids. The germline V and J ends were trimmed by 7 bases and 5 bases, with 16 bases remaining between them. The CDR3 coding sequence is TGCGCCAGCCGTCTCACGCTCGGCGACGAGCAGTACTTC. This gives the protein CASRLTLGDEQYF.

This clonotype has a count of ten or more. This chain connects TRBV5-1 to TRBJ2-5, with a possible D match to TRBD1 (6 bases). Germline V gives CDR1 SGHRS, CDR2 YFSETQ. The CDR3 consists of 16 residues. Trimming pared 0 bases from V and 3 bases from J, leaving 15 bases between. The CDR3 sequence is CASSLGDKGSKETQYF. In DNA, the CDR3 is TGCGCCAGCAGCTTGGGGGACAAGGGTTCGAAAGAGACCCAGTACTTC.

This clonotype was seen at least ten times. V gene TRBV4-1 combines with J gene TRBJ2-5; 9 bases line up with TRBD1. Germline-derived CDR1 and CDR2 are MGHRA and YSYEKL. The CDR3 extends over 16 amino acids. The V segment lost 4 bases and the J segment 2 bases; nucleotides outside the gene matches: 8. The CDR3 DNA reads TGCGCCAGCAGCCGCCCTGGACAGGGGAAACAAGAGACCCAGTACTTC. It specifies CASSRPGQGKQETQYF.

This clonotype was recorded many times. The chain has TRBV3-1 and TRBJ2-5, with 8 bases fitting TRBD2. This CDR3 contains 16 residues. V lost 0 bases to trimming and J lost 3 bases; unmatched junction nucleotides: 6. Germline CDR1 LGHDT, CDR2 YNNKEL (reference sequence). The CDR3 region is CASSQDRTSSKETQYF. In DNA form, the CDR3 reads TGTGCCAGCAGCCAAGACAGGACTAGCAGCAAAGAGACCCAGTACTTC.

This clonotype was detected ten times or more. The V gene is TRBV12-3 or TRBV12-4, the J gene TRBJ2-7, with D unresolved. CDR3 length equals 11 residues. The V and J ends lost 4 bases and 6 bases respectively, with 7 bases between them. CDR3 amino acids: CASSSRFEQYF. In DNA form, the CDR3 reads TGTGCCAGCAGTTCGAGATTCGAGCAGTACTTC.

This clonotype was detected many times. V is TRBV20-1 and J is TRBJ2-7; 8 bases match TRBD1. The V gene's germline CDR1 is DFQATT and CDR2 SNEGSKA (reference sequence). V was clipped by 3 bases and J by 5 bases; unmatched bases: 6. This CDR3 is built from 13 residues. CDR3 amino acids: CSARDRDSHEQYF. The CDR3 nucleotides are TGCAGTGCTAGGGACAGGGATTCTCACGAGCAGTACTTC.

This clonotype has at least ten counts. The chain carries TRBV2 and TRBJ1-1; no reliable D call. Germline CDR1 and CDR2: SNHLY and FYNNEI. The CDR3 is made up of 13 amino acids. V lost 4 bases and J 4 bases, leaving 10 bases between the germline ends. The CDR3 DNA follows: TGTGCCAGCAGTGTAGGTTTAGGCACTGAAGCTTTCTTT. Translating it yields CASSVGLGTEAFF.

Notes on this clonotype: A clone one base away is much larger, so this may be a read error. V is TRBV20-1 and J is TRBJ2-7; 10 bases match TRBD1. Germline V gene lookup returns CDR1 DFQATT and CDR2 SNEGSKA (reference sequence). The CDR3 is made up of 16 amino acids. The CDR3 here is CCAVRDRGSKFYEQYF. CDR3 DNA sequence: TGCTGTGCTGTCCGGGACAGGGGATCAAAATTCTACGAGCAGTACTTC.

This clonotype showed up many times. The junction and the germline gene differ at one end; a read error may be behind it. The chain links TRBV7-2 to TRBJ2-7; 10 nucleotides agree with TRBD2. The length of the CDR3 is 13 residues. Germline CDR1 SGHTA, CDR2 FQGNSA. The DNA of the CDR3 is TGTGCCAGCAGCTTAGCTACTAGCGGGGAAACGGACTTC. This gives the protein CASSLATSGETDF.